This T cell receptor beta chain appears in the sequencing data of a study of T cell clones after liver transplantation. Study background: Samples came from ITN030ST, which attempted immunosuppression withdrawal within 2 years of liver transplantation. HCV positivity affected three of eight recipients; the rest lacked autoimmune or viral indications.

Sequencing was performed with immunoSEQ multiplex PCR; in TCRdb, only in-frame clones are kept and a portion is missing. The table has around 97,000 clones, about 88% seen once. The germline CDR1 and CDR2 sequences are WNHNN and SYGVQD (reference sequence). There are 15 residues in the CDR3. V lost 0 bases to trimming and J lost 1 base, with 9 bases between them. The receptor was derived from a human patient who received a liver transplant. Some T cells may possibly be graft donor cells. This specimen consisted of CD4+ T cells from blood, obtained roughly 50 months after liver transplant. The chain recombines TRBV10-1 with TRBJ1-1; TRBD1 might be the D (6 bases). The CDR3 protein is CASSESTGTNTEAFF. Here the CDR3 DNA reads TGCGCCAGCAGTGAGTCGACAGGAACGAACACTGAAGCTTTCTTT.